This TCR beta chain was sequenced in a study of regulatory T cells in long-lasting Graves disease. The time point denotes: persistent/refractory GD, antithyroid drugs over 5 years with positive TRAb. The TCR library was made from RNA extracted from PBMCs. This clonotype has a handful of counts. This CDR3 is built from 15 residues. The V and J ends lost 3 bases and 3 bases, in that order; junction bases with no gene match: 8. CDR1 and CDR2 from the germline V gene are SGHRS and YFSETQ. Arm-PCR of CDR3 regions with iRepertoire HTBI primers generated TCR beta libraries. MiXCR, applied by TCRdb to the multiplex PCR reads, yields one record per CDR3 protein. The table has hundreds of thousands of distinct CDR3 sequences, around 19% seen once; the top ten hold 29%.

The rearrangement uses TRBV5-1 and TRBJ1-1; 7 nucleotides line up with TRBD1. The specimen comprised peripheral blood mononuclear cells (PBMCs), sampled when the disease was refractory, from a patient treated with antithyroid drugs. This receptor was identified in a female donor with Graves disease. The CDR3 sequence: CASSSRQGWDTEAFF. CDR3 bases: TGCGCCAGCAGCTCCCGACAGGGATGGGACACTGAAGCTTTCTTT.